One TCR beta chain is described in this entry. Antigen unknown. This sample stems from a study of response to subunit inactivated influenza vaccine. Study-wide results and limits: It was the authors' suggestion that each seasonal influenza vaccination recruits few new T cells.

In TCRdb, the RT-PCR reads were re-called with MiXCR into one record per CDR3 protein. Among approximately 700,000 distinct CDR3 sequences, 15% to 18% were seen once, and the ten largest hold approximately 10%. Here the sequenced sample was PBMCs from blood, taken 11 to 12 days after vaccination. This TCR was sampled from a man in his fifties who received an inactivated influenza vaccine.

The CDR3 DNA follows: TGCGCCAGCAGCATAAGAGCGGGGGGGACCAACAATGAGCAGTTCTTC. Protein product: CASSIRAGGTNNEQFF. V is TRBV5-1 and J is TRBJ2-1, with 10 bases that match TRBD2. V was pared by 4 bases and J by 5 bases, with 9 bases of the junction left unmatched. The CDR3 has 16 amino acids. The germline CDR1 and CDR2 sequences are SGHRS and YFSETQ.